The subject of this entry is one TCR beta chain. The authors' processing: Estimated nucleated cell counts came from reference gene primer amplification. Assay used: immunoSEQ multiplex PCR; TCRdb lists only in-frame clones, some missing. For V, J and clone size, that table is used; D and trimming come from the DNA. The sample has around 49,000 clones; around 80% are singletons. This record comes from a study of blood T cell repertoires in COVID-19. Across the study: From the United States, Italy and Spain came samples of acute and convalescent COVID-19.

V lost 3 bases to trimming and J lost 0 bases, with 11 bases between them. The CDR3 is made up of 16 amino acids. Germline V CDR1 and CDR2: LNHDA, SQIVND (reference sequence). All enrollees were roughly 18 to 89 years old and from roughly 22 US areas. The clonotype originates from a woman aged 45-60 years with acute COVID-19. Sequenced: PBMCs or T cells enriched from blood (not recorded which). The chain links TRBV19 to TRBJ2-2; no definite D call. CDR3 DNA: TGTGCCAGTAGTATCAGAACAACCGCGAACACCGGGGAGCTGTTTTTT. Translating it yields CASSIRTTANTGELFF.